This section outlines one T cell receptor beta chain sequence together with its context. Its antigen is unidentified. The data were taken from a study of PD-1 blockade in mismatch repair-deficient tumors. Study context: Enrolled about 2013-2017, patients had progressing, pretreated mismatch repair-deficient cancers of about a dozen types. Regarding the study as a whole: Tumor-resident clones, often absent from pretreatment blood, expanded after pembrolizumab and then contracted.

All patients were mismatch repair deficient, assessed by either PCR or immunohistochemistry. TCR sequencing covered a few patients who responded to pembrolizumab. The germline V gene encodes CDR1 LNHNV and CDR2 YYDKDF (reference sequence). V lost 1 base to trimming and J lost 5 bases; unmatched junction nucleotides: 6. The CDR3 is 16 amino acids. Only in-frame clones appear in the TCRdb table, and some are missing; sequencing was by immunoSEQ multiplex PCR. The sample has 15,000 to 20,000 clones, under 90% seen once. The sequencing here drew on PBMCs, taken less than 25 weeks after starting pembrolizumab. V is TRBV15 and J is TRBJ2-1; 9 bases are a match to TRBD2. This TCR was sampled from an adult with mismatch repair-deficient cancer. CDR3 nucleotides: TGTGCCACCAGCAGAGCTCGGACTAGCGAAGACAATGAGCAGTTCTTC. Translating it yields CATSRARTSEDNEQFF.